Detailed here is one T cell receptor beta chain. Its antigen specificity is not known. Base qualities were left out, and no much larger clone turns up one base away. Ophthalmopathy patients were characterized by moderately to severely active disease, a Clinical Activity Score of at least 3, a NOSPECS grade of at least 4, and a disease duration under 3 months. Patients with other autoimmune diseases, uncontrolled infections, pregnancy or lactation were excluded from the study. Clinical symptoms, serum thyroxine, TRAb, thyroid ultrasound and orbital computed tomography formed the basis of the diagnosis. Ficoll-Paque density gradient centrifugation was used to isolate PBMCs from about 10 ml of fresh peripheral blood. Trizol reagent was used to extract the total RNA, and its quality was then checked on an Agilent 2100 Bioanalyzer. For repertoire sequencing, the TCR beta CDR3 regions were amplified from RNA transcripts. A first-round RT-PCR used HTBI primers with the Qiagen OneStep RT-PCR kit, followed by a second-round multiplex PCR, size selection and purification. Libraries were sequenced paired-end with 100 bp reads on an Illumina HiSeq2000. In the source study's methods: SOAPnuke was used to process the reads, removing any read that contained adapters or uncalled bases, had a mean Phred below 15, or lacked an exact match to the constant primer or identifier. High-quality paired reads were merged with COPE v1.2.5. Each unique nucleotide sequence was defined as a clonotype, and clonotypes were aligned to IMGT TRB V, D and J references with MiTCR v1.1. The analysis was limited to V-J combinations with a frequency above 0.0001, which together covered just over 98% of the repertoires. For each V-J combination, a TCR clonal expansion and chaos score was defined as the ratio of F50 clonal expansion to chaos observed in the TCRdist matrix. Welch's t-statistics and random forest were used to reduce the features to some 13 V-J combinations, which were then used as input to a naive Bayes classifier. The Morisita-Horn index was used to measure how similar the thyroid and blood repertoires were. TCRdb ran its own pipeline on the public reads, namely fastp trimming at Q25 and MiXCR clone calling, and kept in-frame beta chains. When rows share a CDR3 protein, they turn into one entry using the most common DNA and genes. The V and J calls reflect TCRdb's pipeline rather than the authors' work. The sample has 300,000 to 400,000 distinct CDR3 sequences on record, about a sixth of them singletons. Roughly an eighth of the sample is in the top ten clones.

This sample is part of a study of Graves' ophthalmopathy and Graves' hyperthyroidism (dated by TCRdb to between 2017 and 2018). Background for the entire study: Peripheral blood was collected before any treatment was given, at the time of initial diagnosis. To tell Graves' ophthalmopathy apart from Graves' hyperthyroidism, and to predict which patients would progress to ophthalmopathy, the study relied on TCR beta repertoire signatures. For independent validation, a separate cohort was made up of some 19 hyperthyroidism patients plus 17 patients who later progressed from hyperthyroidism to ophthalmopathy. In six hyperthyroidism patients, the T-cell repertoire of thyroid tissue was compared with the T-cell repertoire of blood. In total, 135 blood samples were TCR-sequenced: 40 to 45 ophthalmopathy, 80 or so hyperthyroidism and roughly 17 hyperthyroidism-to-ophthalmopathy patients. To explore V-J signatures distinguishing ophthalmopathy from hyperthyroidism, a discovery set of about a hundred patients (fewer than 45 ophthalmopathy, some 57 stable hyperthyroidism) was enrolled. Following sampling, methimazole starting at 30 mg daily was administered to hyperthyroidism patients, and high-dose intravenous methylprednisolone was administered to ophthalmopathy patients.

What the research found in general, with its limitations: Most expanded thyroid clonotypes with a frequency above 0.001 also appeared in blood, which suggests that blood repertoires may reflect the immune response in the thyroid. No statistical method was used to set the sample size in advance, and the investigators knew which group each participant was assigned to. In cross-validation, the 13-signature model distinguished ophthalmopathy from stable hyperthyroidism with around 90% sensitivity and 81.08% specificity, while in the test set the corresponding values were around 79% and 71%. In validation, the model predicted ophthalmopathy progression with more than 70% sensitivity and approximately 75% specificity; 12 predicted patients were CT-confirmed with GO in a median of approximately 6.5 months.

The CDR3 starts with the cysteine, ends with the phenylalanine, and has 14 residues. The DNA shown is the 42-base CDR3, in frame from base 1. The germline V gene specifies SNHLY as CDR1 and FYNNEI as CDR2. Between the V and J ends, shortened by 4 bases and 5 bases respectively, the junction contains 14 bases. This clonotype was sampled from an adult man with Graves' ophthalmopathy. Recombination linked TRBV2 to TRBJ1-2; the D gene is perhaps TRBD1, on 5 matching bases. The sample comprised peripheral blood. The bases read TGTGCCAGCAGTGTAGTCCGGACATCATATGGCTACACCTTC. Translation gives CASSVVRTSYGYTF.